This TCR beta chain was retrieved from a study of tumor and adjacent non-tumor tissue in lung cancer. Broader study findings: Tumor tissue had significantly higher TCR diversity than normal lung. Tumor repertoires had a smaller top 100 clone share than normal lung.

TCRbeta libraries were built with three rounds of nested PCR, modified from ARM-PCR. TCRdb passed the multiplex PCR reads through MiXCR, listing each CDR3 protein once. The sample gives 85,000 to 130,000 distinct CDR3 sequences, about 60% of which show up once; around 20% is in the top ten. This sample's RNA came from whole unsorted tissue. This non-tumor lung sample came from over 3 cm beyond the tumor edge. The CDR3 spans 13 residues. Germline CDR1 is SQVTM and CDR2 is ANQGSEA. On this clonotype: The antigen is undetermined. A read error may produce the germline difference seen at one junction end.

V is TRBV29-1 and J is TRBJ2-1; weak D call: TRBD1 (6 bases). This TCR was sampled from a young man with non-small cell lung cancer. Sequenced: distant non-tumor lung tissue. The chain's CDR3 is CSAEGTLYNEQFF. CDR3 nucleotide sequence: TGCAGCGCTGAAGGGACATTATACAATGAGCAGTTCTTC.